One and the same sample provided the 31 T cell receptor beta chains below, sequenced in a study of blood T cell repertoires in COVID-19 (dated by TCRdb to 2018 to 2021). The method was the immunoSEQ multiplex PCR assay. TCRdb retrieved this table from immuneACCESS and kept in-frame rearrangements only. Not all clones are present; in checked studies, unresolved V genes account for under half, and no reason is known for the remainder. Recorded for this sample are about 100,000 clones; about nine tenths of them occurred a single time. The ten largest clones capture approximately 2% of the sample. Sample: peripheral blood. The receptors were gathered from a man aged 45-65 years with active COVID-19.

The chain joins TRBV6-2 or TRBV6-3 to TRBJ1-2; D not resolved. V was trimmed by 5 bases and J by 4 bases, leaving 17 bases between them. The CDR3 extends over 15 amino acids. Germline V gives CDR1 MNHEY, CDR2 SVGEGT. The CDR3 coding sequence is TGTGCCAGCAGTAACGCGGGAAGGGCTACCTATGGCTACACCTTC. Its protein is CASSNAGRATYGYTF.

The CDR3 DNA sequence: TGTGCCAGCGGCCTCCAGGGTCAGAATGAAAAACTGTTTTTT. It encodes CASGLQGQNEKLFF. The chain combines TRBV6-5 with TRBJ1-4; possibly TRBD1 for D (5 bases). The V and J ends lost 8 bases and 5 bases respectively, with 15 bases between them. Germline V lookup: CDR1 MNHEY, CDR2 SVGAGI. CDR3 length equals 14 residues.

The table lists this clone with a count of one. CDR3 sequence reads: CASSPLPGQGTNYGYTF. CDR3 nucleotides: TGTGCCAGCTCACCGCTACCGGGACAGGGGACCAACTATGGCTACACCTTC. This chain connects TRBV18 to TRBJ1-2, with TRBD1 identical over 10 bases. In germline, CDR1 is KGHSH, CDR2 LQKENI. The junction had 9 bases not matched to a gene; V was cut back by 3 bases and J by 2 bases. The CDR3 length is 17 residues. The entire variable domain, with the rest obtained from reference TRBV18 and TRBJ1-2, is as follows: NAGVMQNPRHLVRRRGQEARLRCSPMKGHSHVYWYRQLPEEGLKFMVYLQKENIIDESGMPKERFSAEFPKEGPSILRIQQVVRGDSAAYFCASSPLPGQGTNYGYTFGSGTRLTVV.

The rearrangement uses TRBV5-1 and TRBJ1-6; 7 nucleotides agree with TRBD1. CDR3 size: 14 residues. From germline, CDR1 is SGHRS and CDR2 YFSETQ. V lost 4 bases, J lost 6 bases, and 4 bases stayed unmatched. The CDR3 loop is CASSPGQTNSPLHF. The CDR3 bases are TGCGCCAGCAGCCCGGGACAGACTAATTCACCCCTCCACTTT.

This clone showed up just once. The chain combines TRBV11-2 with TRBJ1-3, with D uncertain. V lost 1 base and J 6 bases, leaving 10 bases between the germline ends. CDR1 is SGHAT and CDR2 is FQNNGV in the germline V gene. The CDR3 spans 14 residues. CDR3 coding DNA: TGTGCCAGCAGCTTAGGCGGAAAACTAAACACCATATATTTT. It yields the protein CASSLGGKLNTIYF.

V usage is TRBV25-1 and J usage is TRBJ2-2; TRBD2 matches at 11 bases. The V segment lost 5 bases and the J segment 6 bases; nucleotides outside the gene matches: 5. This CDR3 spans 15 amino acids. Germline V gene lookup returns CDR1 MGHDK and CDR2 SYGVNS. Written as DNA, the CDR3 is TGTGCCAGCAGTCCGGGACTAGCGGCTCCCGGGGAGCTGTTTTTT. Translation: CASSPGLAAPGELFF.

This CDR3 is CASSQVSGRSEAFF. In DNA form, the CDR3 reads TGTGCCAGCAGCCAAGTATCAGGGCGAAGTGAAGCTTTCTTT. The J gene is TRBJ1-1, the V gene TRBV3-1 (or the pseudogene TRBV3-2); the D gene is possibly TRBD1 (5 bases). Per the germline V gene, CDR1 is LGHDT and CDR2 is YNNKEL (reference sequence). The CDR3 has 14 amino acids. V shed 1 base and J shed 7 bases, with 13 bases lying between them.

This chain joins TRBV29-1 and TRBJ1-1; D possibly corresponds to TRBD1 (6 bases). Germline CDR1 reads SQVTM; CDR2 reads ANQGSEA. CDR3 length equals 12 residues. The V end was cut by 3 bases, the J end by 8 bases, with 13 bases between. CDR3 sequence (DNA): TGCAGCGTTGACGGGGGGCGCACCGAAGCTTTCTTT. Protein sequence: CSVDGGRTEAFF.

V gene TRBV24-1 combines with J gene TRBJ2-1, with TRBD2 matching over 7 bases. Per germline, CDR1 KGHDR and CDR2 SFDVKD. V gave up 1 base and J gave up 6 bases; unmatched junction bases: 8. CDR3 length equals 16 residues. CDR3: CATSDLTGGTINEQFF. The CDR3 DNA sequence: TGTGCCACCAGTGATTTAACGGGAGGTACGATCAATGAGCAGTTCTTC.

The V gene is TRBV5-6, the J gene TRBJ2-1; 7 nucleotides agree with TRBD1. After removal of 0 bases from V and 4 bases from J, the junction contained 7 bases not matched to a gene. Germline V CDR1 and CDR2: SGHDT, YYEEEE. CDR3 size: 16 residues. CDR3 sequence reads: CASSLGPPGQYNEQFF. CDR3 sequence (DNA): TGTGCCAGCAGCTTGGGGCCCCCGGGACAGTACAATGAGCAGTTCTTC.

The CDR3 loop is CASSPPLEDEQFF. Written as DNA, the CDR3 is TGTGCCAGCTCACCACCCCTAGAAGATGAGCAGTTCTTC. The rearrangement links TRBV18 to TRBJ2-1; D remains ambiguous. CDR3 length equals 13 residues. CDR1 is KGHSH and CDR2 is LQKENI in the germline V gene. The germline V and J ends were trimmed by 0 bases and 8 bases, with 8 bases remaining between them.

This clone was detected only a few times. V and J are TRBV5-1 and TRBJ2-5; no definite D call. Trimming cost V 1 base and J 4 bases, with 11 bases left between them. CDR1 is SGHRS, CDR2 YFSETQ, per germline. The CDR3 sequence is 14 residues long. CDR3 sequence reads: CASSLITGGETQYF. As DNA, the CDR3 is TGCGCCAGCAGCTTGATCACCGGCGGAGAGACCCAGTACTTC.

Regarding this clone: Other nucleotide sequences from this sample produce the same CDR3. The chain carries TRBV11-2 and TRBJ1-4; no clear D gene. The CDR3 is 13 residues long. Trimming removed 5 bases at V and 5 bases at J, with 9 bases between. Germline V lookup: CDR1 SGHAT, CDR2 FQNNGV. The CDR3 DNA is TGTGCCAGCAGCGGTGGTGAGAATGAAAAACTGTTTTTT. Translating gives CASSGGENEKLFF.

V is TRBV6-5 and J is TRBJ1-1; a weak D match, TRBD1 (5 bases). The germline V gene encodes CDR1 MNHEY and CDR2 SVGAGI. With 6 bases removed from V and 7 bases from J, the gap between germline ends came to 21 bases. CDR3 length: 15 residues. The CDR3 sequence: CASRFSIGEAGEAFF. DNA for the CDR3: TGTGCCAGCAGATTCTCTATAGGGGAGGCTGGTGAAGCTTTCTTT.

The chain couples TRBV11-3 to TRBJ2-7, with TRBD1 identical over 10 bases. Trimming removed 4 bases from V and 0 bases from J; junction bases left unmatched: 3. The germline V gene encodes CDR1 SGHNT and CDR2 YENEEA. This CDR3 has 15 residues. The CDR3: CASSSGQGSSYEQYV. The CDR3 DNA reads TGTGCCAGCAGCTCGGGACAGGGGAGCTCCTACGAGCAGTACGTC.

This chain links TRBV14 with TRBJ2-1; possibly TRBD1 for D (6 bases). The CDR3 runs 15 residues. V was pared by 4 bases and J by 0 bases, with 10 bases between. The germline gives CDR1 SGHDN, CDR2 FVKESK. As DNA, the CDR3 is TGTGCCAGCAGCCGCGACAGGAGCTCCTACAATGAGCAGTTCTTC. It codes for CASSRDRSSYNEQFF.

This clone was picked up one time. The genes are TRBV7-8 and TRBJ2-3, with D maybe TRBD2 (6 bases). Germline V gene data show CDR1 as SGHVS and CDR2 as FQNEAQ. The CDR3 contains 15 residues. V lost 5 bases and J lost 5, with 17 bases in between. CDR3 nucleotide sequence: TGTGCCAGCAGCCCGGGGGAGCGGGCGGGAGATACGCAGTATTTT. This codes for CASSPGERAGDTQYF.

This rearrangement joins TRBV5-6 to TRBJ1-1; 7 nucleotides agree with TRBD1. Germline CDR1 SGHDT, CDR2 YYEEEE. The CDR3 has 18 residues. Unmatched junction bases numbered 18, after V lost 2 bases and J lost 5 bases. The CDR3 DNA reads as TGTGCCAGCAGCTTTTATTTGGACACAGGGGTCCCTCAGACTGAAGCTTTCTTT. This sequence encodes CASSFYLDTGVPQTEAFF.

CDR3 residues: CASSFPPGIRDQETQYF. The DNA for the CDR3 is TGTGCCAGCAGCTTCCCCCCGGGGATTCGTGATCAAGAGACCCAGTACTTC. V gene TRBV7-8 combines with J gene TRBJ2-5; D is perhaps TRBD2 (5 bases). Germline CDR1 is SGHVS and CDR2 is FQNEAQ. The CDR3 totals 17 residues. V was trimmed by 3 bases and J by 2 bases, leaving 19 bases between them.

The gene calls are TRBV4-2 and TRBJ1-6; 7 nucleotides match TRBD1. Germline CDR1 LGHNA, CDR2 YNFKEQ. This CDR3 region has 15 residues. The V gene end was trimmed by 4 bases and the J gene end by 7 bases; junction bases not matched to a gene: 7. Here the CDR3 DNA reads TGTGCCAGCAGCCCGCGACAGGGTTGGAATTCACCCCTCCACTTT. Amino acids: CASSPRQGWNSPLHF.

The chain couples TRBV7-8 to TRBJ2-3, with TRBD2 identical over 12 bases. Germline V gene lookup returns CDR1 SGHVS and CDR2 FQNEAQ. The V segment lost 2 bases and the J segment 2 bases; nucleotides outside the gene matches: 5. The CDR3 length is 17 residues. CDR3 protein: CASSLWRTSGDTDTQYF. The CDR3 nucleotides are TGTGCCAGCAGCTTATGGAGGACTAGCGGGGACACAGATACGCAGTATTTT.

The chain employs TRBV5-6 and TRBJ2-2; D might be TRBD2 (7 bases). Germline V lookup: CDR1 SGHDT, CDR2 YYEEEE. V lost 0 bases, J lost 1 base, and 13 bases lay in between. This CDR3 contains 17 residues. CDR3 DNA: TGTGCCAGCAGCTTGGGAGCGGGACACTTGAACACCGGGGAGCTGTTTTTT. This codes for CASSLGAGHLNTGELFF.

The V call is TRBV18, the J call TRBJ2-6; no clear D gene. The ends were cut back, 3 bases at V and 0 bases at J, with 9 bases in the middle. This CDR3 contains 16 residues. The germline V gene has CDR1 KGHSH and CDR2 LQKENI. The CDR3 DNA sequence: TGTGCCAGCTCACCTCCTGTCTACTCTGGGGCCAACGTCCTGACTTTC. Residues: CASSPPVYSGANVLTF.

CDR3: CASSRGASYNEQFF. The CDR3 bases are TGTGCCAGCAGCCGGGGGGCCTCCTACAATGAGCAGTTCTTC. The chain recombines TRBV2 with TRBJ2-1, with D possibly TRBD2 on 7 matching bases. The CDR3 totals 14 residues. Per germline, CDR1 SNHLY and CDR2 FYNNEI. Between the trimmed V and J ends, which lost 6 bases and 0 bases, there was a span of 9 bases.

The rearrangement uses TRBV10-3 and TRBJ1-2, with D hard to call. Germline V CDR1 and CDR2: ENHRY, SYGVKD. There are 15 residues in the CDR3. Trimming pared 3 bases from V and 1 base from J, leaving 12 bases between. CDR3 protein: CAISDRTSYNYGYTF. CDR3 bases: TGTGCCATCAGTGATCGGACTTCTTATAACTATGGCTACACCTTC.

V and J are TRBV9 and TRBJ1-1; possibly TRBD1 for D (6 bases). Deletions cut 5 bases from V and 0 bases from J, with 23 bases between. The V gene's germline CDR1 is SGDLS and CDR2 YYNGEE. The CDR3 covers 18 residues. The CDR3 DNA reads as TGTGCCAGCAGTTCCAACTCGGGACACAGAACGTTGAACACTGAAGCTTTCTTT. Translated: CASSSNSGHRTLNTEAFF.

This clone came up once. This sequence joins TRBV6-5 and TRBJ2-1, with D uncertain. CDR1 is MNHEY, CDR2 SVGAGI, per germline. Trimming left V 8 bases short and J 6 bases short, with 11 bases between. The CDR3 loop spans 12 amino acids. The CDR3 DNA is TGTGCCAGCTTCTCTGTCCCCAATGAGCAGTTCTTC. This sequence encodes CASFSVPNEQFF.

The chain links TRBV19 to TRBJ2-7, with 9 nucleotides matching TRBD2. Trimming removed 5 bases from V and 2 bases from J; junction bases left unmatched: 7. The CDR3 sequence is 15 residues long. The germline gives CDR1 LNHDA, CDR2 SQIVND (reference sequence). The CDR3 nucleotides are TGTGCCAGTAGTCCCTTGCGGGGGGGCCCCTACGAGCAGTACTTC. It is translated as CASSPLRGGPYEQYF. The entire variable domain, with the rest obtained from reference TRBV19 and TRBJ2-7, is as follows: DGGITQSPKYLFRKEGQNVTLSCEQNLNHDAMYWYRQDPGQGLRLIYYSQIVNDFQKGDIAEGYSVSREKKESFPLTVTSAQKNPTAFYLCASSPLRGGPYEQYFGPGTRLTVT.

The chain recombines TRBV27 with TRBJ2-1; 7 positions agree with TRBD2. There are 14 residues in the CDR3. Looked up from germline, CDR1 is MNHEY and CDR2 is SMNVEV (reference sequence). The V gene end was trimmed by 8 bases and the J gene end by 6 bases; junction bases not matched to a gene: 10. The CDR3 bases are TGTGCCAGCTCTCGAGGGGAGGGTGGCAATGAGCAGTTCTTC. It is translated as CASSRGEGGNEQFF.

V is TRBV11-2 and J is TRBJ2-7, with 9 bases aligning to TRBD1. Germline CDR1 and CDR2: SGHAT and FQNNGV. The CDR3 is 18 amino acids. The trim removed 2 bases at V and 2 bases at J, leaving 13 bases unmatched. CDR3 bases: TGTGCCAGCAGCTTACAGGGATTAGGGACAGGGCAGGCCTACGAGCAGTACTTC. Its protein product is CASSLQGLGTGQAYEQYF.

The chain combines TRBV6-6 with TRBJ2-7; 7 bases align to TRBD1. The CDR3 totals 14 residues. V trimming: 2 bases; J trimming: 3 bases; junction bases outside the gene matches: 4. Germline assignment: CDR1 MNHNY and CDR2 SVGAGI (reference sequence). CDR3 DNA: TGTGCCAGCAGTTACCACAGGGGAGACTACGAGCAGTACTTC. Protein: CASSYHRGDYEQYF.